A single sample gave rise to the 16 T cell receptor beta chains below, sequenced in a study of technical replicates of blood from a handful of donors. Method: immunoSEQ multiplex PCR; TCRdb's copy keeps in-frame clones and lacks some. The sample has more than 65,000 clones; more than 90% are singletons. Sequenced material: T cells isolated from PBMCs. The receptors shown here come from a human donor in good health.

V usage is TRBV7-3 and J usage is TRBJ2-7; 8 bases line up with TRBD1. CDR1 is SGHTA and CDR2 is FQGTGA in the germline V gene. The CDR3 has 13 amino acids. Trimming took 5 bases from V and 4 from J; bases not matched to a gene: 4. CDR3 coding DNA: TGTGCCAGCAGCATGGGACAGGCTTACGAGCAGTACTTC. Translating it yields CASSMGQAYEQYF.

V gene TRBV7-9 combines with J gene TRBJ2-7, with 9 bases fitting TRBD1. CDR3 length: 15 amino acids. Per the germline V gene, CDR1 is SEHNR and CDR2 is FQNEAQ (reference sequence). Trimming removed 4 bases from V and 1 base from J; junction bases left unmatched: 5. CDR3 sequence (DNA): TGTGCCAGCAGCTCGACGGACAGGGGATCCTACGAGCAGTACTTC. This encodes CASSSTDRGSYEQYF.

The rearrangement joins TRBV6-5 to TRBJ1-1, with D hard to call. This CDR3 has 13 amino acids. Trimming left V 6 bases short and J 5 bases short, with 13 bases between. Germline-derived CDR1 and CDR2 are MNHEY and SVGAGI. CDR3 sequence reads: CASRSGLSTEAFF. DNA for the CDR3: TGTGCCAGCAGATCCGGTTTGAGTACTGAAGCTTTCTTT.

The rearrangement links TRBV9 to TRBJ2-5; D is unclear. The V and J ends lost 0 bases and 5 bases respectively, with 11 bases between them. The length of the CDR3 is 14 residues. CDR1 is SGDLS and CDR2 is YYNGEE in the germline V gene. Written as DNA, the CDR3 is TGTGCCAGCAGCGTAGAACCGAGCCCGGAGACCCAGTACTTC. Translating it yields CASSVEPSPETQYF. Supplemented by reference TRBV9 and TRBJ2-5, the full variable domain reads DSGVTQTPKHLITATGQRVTLRCSPRSGDLSVYWYQQSLDQGLQFLIQYYNGEERAKGNILERFSAQQFPDLHSELNLSSLELGDSALYFCASSVEPSPETQYFGPGTRLLVL.

This clone has just one count. The chain combines TRBV5-1 with TRBJ1-3; perhaps TRBD1 as D (6 bases). Germline V lookup: CDR1 SGHRS, CDR2 YFSETQ. The CDR3 length is 15 residues. V was cut by 3 bases and J by 4 bases, with 14 bases left in between. The CDR3 loop is CASSWGPVDGNTIYF. As DNA, the CDR3 is TGCGCCAGCAGCTGGGGGCCGGTTGACGGAAACACCATATATTTT.

V is TRBV4-3 and J is TRBJ2-2, with D hard to call. This CDR3 has 14 amino acids. Germline V gene data show CDR1 as LGHNA and CDR2 as YSLEER. Trimming took 4 bases from V and 2 from J, leaving 8 bases between them. CDR3 in DNA: TGCGCCAGCAGCCTGGAGTTAAACACCGGGGAGCTGTTTTTT. This codes for CASSLELNTGELFF.

This chain uses TRBV9 with TRBJ2-7; 8 positions match TRBD1. This CDR3 is 14 amino acids long. The V gene's germline CDR1 is SGDLS and CDR2 YYNGEE. The J segment lost 3 bases and the V segment lost 4 bases, leaving 6 bases of the junction unmatched. The CDR3 sequence is CASSSGQGVYEQYF. CDR3 DNA sequence: TGTGCCAGCAGCTCAGGACAGGGAGTCTACGAGCAGTACTTC.

The chain has TRBV5-6 and TRBJ2-3, with 9 nucleotides matching TRBD2. Germline V gene sequence: CDR1 SGHDT, CDR2 YYEEEE. V trimming: 3 bases; J trimming: 2 bases; junction bases outside the gene matches: 4. The CDR3 runs to 15 residues. The DNA for the CDR3 is TGTGCCAGCAGCTGGACTAGCGCGTACACAGATACGCAGTATTTT. Its translation is CASSWTSAYTDTQYF. Using reference TRBV5-6 and TRBJ2-3 for the parts outside the CDR3, the full variable domain is DAGVTQSPTHLIKTRGQQVTLRCSPKSGHDTVSWYQQALGQGPQFIFQYYEEEERQRGNFPDRFSGHQFPNYSSELNVNALLLGDSALYLCASSWTSAYTDTQYFGPGTRLTVL.

The chain employs TRBV15 and TRBJ2-7; D unresolved. From germline, CDR1 is LNHNV and CDR2 YYDKDF (reference sequence). This CDR3 is 15 amino acids long. V shed 3 bases and J shed 6 bases, with 18 bases lying between them. CDR3 amino acids: CATSRLPGLVGEQYF. Written as DNA, the CDR3 is TGTGCCACCAGCAGGCTCCCGGGTCTCGTCGGCGAGCAGTACTTC.

The V gene is TRBV7-2, the J gene TRBJ2-7; D gene ambiguous. Germline V lookup: CDR1 SGHTA, CDR2 FQGNSA. There are 13 residues in the CDR3. The V and J ends lost 5 bases and 4 bases respectively, with 12 bases between them. Here the CDR3 reads CASSMTDEYEQYF. CDR3 nucleotides: TGTGCCAGCAGCATGACTGATGAATACGAGCAGTACTTC.

The J gene is TRBJ1-5, the V gene TRBV27, with D maybe TRBD1 (6 bases). The V end lost 4 bases, the J end lost 2 bases, and 15 bases lay between the germline ends. The CDR3 spans 16 residues. Germline CDR1 reads MNHEY; CDR2 reads SMNVEV (reference sequence). The CDR3, as DNA: TGTGCCAGCAGTTCCGGCCCAGGGGTGGGCAATCAGCCCCAGCATTTT. This gives the protein CASSSGPGVGNQPQHF.

This clone has just a few counts. The chain links TRBV27 to TRBJ2-2; the D gene is possibly TRBD2 (5 bases). Looked up from germline, CDR1 is MNHEY and CDR2 is SMNVEV (reference sequence). Trimming pared 7 bases from V and 7 bases from J, leaving 13 bases between. This CDR3 comprises 13 residues. The CDR3 spells CASNFGVGGELFF. The DNA for the CDR3 is TGTGCCAGCAACTTCGGGGTAGGCGGGGAGCTGTTTTTT.

This clone was recorded once. This chain uses TRBV11-3 with TRBJ2-1; 10 bases agree with TRBD2. The V and J ends lost 5 bases and 5 bases, in that order; junction bases with no gene match: 3. The CDR3 loop spans 14 amino acids. Germline V lookup: CDR1 SGHNT, CDR2 YENEEA. CDR3 loop: CASSKLAGNNEQFF. CDR3 DNA: TGTGCCAGCAGCAAACTAGCGGGGAACAATGAGCAGTTCTTC. Variable domain in full (rest from reference TRBV11-3 and TRBJ2-1): EAGVVQSPRYKIIEKKQPVAFWCNPISGHNTLYWYLQNLGQGPELLIRYENEEAVDDSQLPKDRFSAERLKGVDSTLKIQPAELGDSAVYLCASSKLAGNNEQFFGPGTRLTVL.

V is TRBV6-5 and J is TRBJ2-1; 8 bases match TRBD2. V shed 2 bases, J shed 0 bases, and the junction held 0 bases outside the gene matches. The CDR3 totals 15 residues. From germline, CDR1 is MNHEY and CDR2 SVGAGI. The CDR3 reads CASSYGTSSYNEQFF. The CDR3 coding sequence is TGTGCCAGCAGTTACGGGACTAGCTCCTACAATGAGCAGTTCTTC.

Written as DNA, the CDR3 is TGTGCCAGCAGCCCCGGGACTAGCGGGATTGGATGGGAGACCCAGTACTTC. Translation: CASSPGTSGIGWETQYF. The chain combines TRBV4-2 with TRBJ2-5; 13 bases are shared with TRBD2. This CDR3 is 17 amino acids long. The V gene's germline CDR1 is LGHNA and CDR2 YNFKEQ. The V and J ends lost 4 bases and 5 bases, in that order; junction bases with no gene match: 10.

This clone appeared once. The V and J genes are TRBV6-5 and TRBJ2-7; D perhaps matches TRBD2 (6 bases). V lost 0 bases and J 1 base, leaving 7 bases between the germline ends. The CDR3 extends over 14 amino acids. Germline CDR1 is MNHEY and CDR2 is SVGAGI. CDR3 residues: CASSYSAGSYEQYF. CDR3 coding DNA: TGTGCCAGCAGTTACTCAGCGGGTTCCTACGAGCAGTACTTC.